The source of this TCR beta chain is a study of cytomegalovirus exposure and HLA in healthy donors. Study-wide results and limits: Among TCR sequences, most were rare, though some public TCRs appeared in many donors. Through in vitro validation, a few CMV-associated chains were shown to be specific for CMV antigens. The study labeled more than 150 TCR beta chains cytomegalovirus-associated. The tendency of first-cohort TCR clusters to co-occur in the 100 to 150 validation repertoires emerged from a later analysis.

Comments on this clone: What it binds is unknown.

This CDR3 has 13 residues. The germline V and J ends were trimmed by 0 bases and 6 bases, with 9 bases remaining between them. CDR1 is MGHRA and CDR2 is YSYEKL in the germline V gene. Sequencing was performed with immunoSEQ multiplex PCR; in TCRdb, only in-frame clones are kept and a portion is missing. The sample yields 330,000 or so clones, around 86% seen once. This TCR came from a woman younger than 35 in good health and CMV-seronegative. Sequences were obtained from PBMCs. This chain connects TRBV4-1 to TRBJ2-7; a possible D gene is TRBD2 (5 bases). CDR3 DNA sequence: TGCGCCAGCAGCCAAGATTCTAGCCCCGAGCAGTACTTC. This translates into CASSQDSSPEQYF.